This paragraph reports one T cell receptor (beta chain). The antigen this receptor binds is unknown. Base-call qualities are not available, and no considerably larger clone is one nucleotide away. V drops 5 bases and J drops 2 bases, leaving 10 bases in between. Via the germline V gene (reference sequence), CDR1 is MNHEY and CDR2 SMNVEV. There are 13 amino acids in the CDR3, from cysteine to phenylalanine inclusive. The entry retains the CDR3 DNA only, 39 bases that are in frame from base 1. These data originate in a study of metastatic and nonmetastatic thyroid tumors (TCRdb year 2020). Describing the broader study: The researchers compared repertoires between peripheral blood samples and tumor or nodule tissue samples from patients with malignant or benign thyroid disease. Points the paper makes about the study in general: In both blood and tumor samples, malignant tumors were reported to have significantly higher TCR beta diversity than benign nodules.

Before undergoing thyroid surgery, none of the patients had been given any kind of treatment. Patient clinical samples collected from the early 2010s to the late 2010s were retrospectively analysed using T-cell receptor beta sequencing. The library came from PCR. Sequencer: Illumina HiSeq 4000. The TCR beta-chain CDR3 region of each patient was profiled by high-throughput sequencing. Turning to the authors' computational methods: CDR3 differences across clinicopathological groups were used to build a classifier for discriminating distant-metastatic papillary thyroid cancer patients. To measure repertoire diversity the researchers used the Shannon index, while the Morisita-Horn index served to gauge how similar the tumor and blood repertoires were. TCRdb applied fastp at Q25 and MiXCR to the public reads, then kept only in-frame beta chains. TCRdb's processing, not the authors', yielded these V and J calls. This sample has 35,000 to 40,000 clones in its table, and about 26% of those were observed once. The top ten constitute 11% of the sample.

The chain uses TRBV27 and TRBJ2-7; 5 matching bases give a weak D call of TRBD1. This clonotype was sampled from a male donor with papillary thyroid cancer or a benign thyroid nodule (not recorded which). Some clones in this sample may be carry-over from other donors' samples. The sample comprised blood. Read as DNA, the sequence is TGTGCCAGCAGTGTTAAGGGGACCTACGAGCAGTACTTC. It translates to CASSVKGTYEQYF.